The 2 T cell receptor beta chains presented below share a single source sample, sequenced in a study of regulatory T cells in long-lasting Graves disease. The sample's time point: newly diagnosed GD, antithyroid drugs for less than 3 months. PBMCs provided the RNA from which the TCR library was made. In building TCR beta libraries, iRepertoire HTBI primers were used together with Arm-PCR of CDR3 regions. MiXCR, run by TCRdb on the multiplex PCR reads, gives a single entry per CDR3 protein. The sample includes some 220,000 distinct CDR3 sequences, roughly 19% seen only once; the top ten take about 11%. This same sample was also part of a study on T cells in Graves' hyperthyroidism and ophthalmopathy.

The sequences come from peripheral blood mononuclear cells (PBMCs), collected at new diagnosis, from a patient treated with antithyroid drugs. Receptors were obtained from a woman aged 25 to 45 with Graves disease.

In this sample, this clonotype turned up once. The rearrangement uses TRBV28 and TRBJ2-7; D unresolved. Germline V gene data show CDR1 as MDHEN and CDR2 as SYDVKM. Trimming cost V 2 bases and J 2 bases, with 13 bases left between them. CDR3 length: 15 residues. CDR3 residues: CASSLPRKDTYEQYF. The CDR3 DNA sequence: TGTGCCAGCAGTTTACCCCGGAAAGACACCTACGAGCAGTACTTC.

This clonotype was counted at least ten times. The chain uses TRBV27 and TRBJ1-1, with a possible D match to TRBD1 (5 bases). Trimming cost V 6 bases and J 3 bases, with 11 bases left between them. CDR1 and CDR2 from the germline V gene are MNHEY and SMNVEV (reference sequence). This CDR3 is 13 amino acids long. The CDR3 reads CASRPYRYTEAFF. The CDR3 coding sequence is TGTGCCAGCAGACCTTACAGGTACACTGAAGCTTTCTTT.